One sample yielded the 5 T cell receptor beta chains listed below, sequenced in a study of CD8 T cells in ankylosing spondylitis. TCRdb analysed the 5' RACE reads with MiXCR anew, one entry per CDR3 protein. Of 250,000 to 350,000 distinct CDR3 sequences listed, roughly 20% were seen once; the top ten hold roughly 4%. Sequencing was done on a sample of blood, either unsorted or a sorted T cell fraction (not recorded which). These receptors were collected from a female donor with ankylosing spondylitis or in good health (not recorded which).

The V gene is TRBV6-2 or TRBV6-3, the J gene TRBJ2-6; D is unresolved. Germline CDR1 reads MNHEY; CDR2 reads SVGEGT. V lost 8 bases, J lost 5 bases, and 4 bases lay in between. The CDR3 covers 11 residues. The CDR3 DNA is TGTGCCAGCGGGCGGGCCAACGTCCTGACTTTC. Amino acid sequence: CASGRANVLTF.

The CDR3 region has the DNA TGTGCCAGCAGCTCAACGGGCAGCTTTTCTGGAAACACCATATATTTT. Translation: CASSSTGSFSGNTIYF. The rearrangement uses TRBV7-2 and TRBJ1-3, with no clear D. Trimming left V 4 bases short and J 1 base short, with 14 bases between. The CDR3 runs to 16 residues. Per the germline V gene, CDR1 is SGHTA and CDR2 is FQGNSA.

This clonotype was counted between two and nine times. The V gene is TRBV20-1, the J gene TRBJ1-2; D unresolved. Germline-derived CDR1 and CDR2 are DFQATT and SNEGSKA (reference sequence). V was cut by 6 bases and J by 7 bases, with 15 bases left in between. CDR3 length: 12 residues. The CDR3, as DNA: TGCAGTGCCGACGCGGTTAATGGTGGCTACACCTTC. This translates into CSADAVNGGYTF.

J is TRBJ2-7 and V is TRBV20-1, with 9 nucleotides matching TRBD1. CDR1 and CDR2 from the germline V gene are DFQATT and SNEGSKA (reference sequence). This CDR3 spans 13 amino acids. J was trimmed by 3 bases and V by 4 bases; bases with no gene match: 4. The CDR3 here is CSAIPGQGYEQYF. The CDR3 nucleotides are TGCAGTGCTATTCCGGGACAGGGCTACGAGCAGTACTTC.

The rearrangement links TRBV5-4 to TRBJ2-6; no reliable D call. The V and J ends lost 0 bases and 0 bases respectively, with 7 bases between them. This CDR3 contains 16 residues. The germline V gene encodes CDR1 SGHNT and CDR2 YYREEE (reference sequence). CDR3 in amino acids: CASSLGQNSGANVLTF. As DNA, the CDR3 is TGTGCCAGCAGCTTGGGGCAGAACTCTGGGGCCAACGTCCTGACTTTC.